The next 6 T cell receptor beta chains were all read from a single sample in a study of vaccination and CD4 T cells after COVID-19. Antigens for these TCRs are unknown. Treatment defined: roughly 10-day PBMC culture with coronavirus spike peptide pools or control peptides (ViraFEST assay). Sequenced with the Oncomine TCR Beta short-read assay was DNA taken from cultured CD4+ T cells. TCRdb reprocessed the PCR reads via MiXCR and lists one record per CDR3 protein. The sample shows 20,000 or so distinct CDR3 sequences, about three fifths of them seen only once. Source material: CD4+ T cells from blood, cultured in vitro. The receptors here all came from a human donor who had recovered from COVID-19.

This clonotype was seen more than once but under ten times. This rearrangement joins TRBV6-5 to TRBJ1-3, with TRBD1 as a possible D gene (5 bases). Germline-derived CDR1 and CDR2 are MNHEY and SVGAGI. V was pared by 2 bases and J by 4 bases, with 18 bases between. This CDR3 is built from 17 residues. The CDR3 coding sequence is TGTGCCAGCAGTTACCCGCTAGAGGGGATAGGGGGAAACACCATATATTTT. Translating gives CASSYPLEGIGGNTIYF.

The rearrangement joins TRBV7-2 to TRBJ2-3; TRBD1 agrees at 9 bases. V gave up 2 bases and J gave up 4 bases; unmatched junction bases: 10. The CDR3 loop spans 17 amino acids. In germline, CDR1 is SGHTA, CDR2 FQGNSA. The CDR3 sequence is CASSLYLPTGGADTQYF. CDR3 in DNA: TGTGCCAGCAGCTTATATCTCCCTACAGGGGGCGCAGATACGCAGTATTTT.

A few counts support this clonotype. The V and J genes are TRBV5-4 and TRBJ2-5, with D unresolved. In germline, CDR1 is SGHNT, CDR2 YYREEE (reference sequence). Between the trimmed V and J ends, which lost 5 bases and 1 base, there was a span of 12 bases. The CDR3 totals 14 residues. The CDR3 coding sequence is TGTGCCAGCAGGGGAATTGACGGCCAAGAGACCCAGTACTTC. Protein: CASRGIDGQETQYF.

The CDR3 is CASRDSGSKNIQYF. As DNA, the CDR3 is TGTGCCAGCAGGGATAGCGGGAGCAAAAACATTCAGTACTTC. V gene TRBV7-9 combines with J gene TRBJ2-4, with TRBD2 matching 9 bases. The germline V gene encodes CDR1 SEHNR and CDR2 FQNEAQ (reference sequence). The CDR3 totals 14 residues. V lost 6 bases, J lost 3 bases, and 3 bases stayed unmatched.

This clonotype was detected only a few times. This chain joins TRBV27 and TRBJ2-2; D remains unclear. CDR1 is MNHEY and CDR2 is SMNVEV in the germline V gene (reference sequence). Trimming cost V 3 bases and J 4 bases, with 12 bases left between them. CDR3 length: 15 residues. CDR3 in DNA: TGTGCCAGCAGTTTTCAGTTCGCGGTCACCGGGGAGCTGTTTTTT. This translates into CASSFQFAVTGELFF.

The chain joins TRBV4-3 to TRBJ2-3; 9 bases match TRBD2. V was clipped by 3 bases and J by 5 bases; unmatched bases: 6. CDR3 size: 15 residues. CDR1 is LGHNA, CDR2 YSLEER, per germline. This CDR3 reads CASSQVAGVVDTQYF. The CDR3 DNA reads TGCGCCAGCAGCCAGGTAGCGGGAGTGGTAGATACGCAGTATTTT.